Listed here is a single TCR beta chain. Its antigen is undetermined. This entry is derived from a study of OX40 agonist ivuxolimab in advanced cancers. For the study at large: Prior therapy, whether anti-PD-1, anti-PD-L1 or anti-CTLA-4, was allowed, and about 39% had some.

Produced via immunoSEQ multiplex PCR; TCRdb's table is partial and in-frame only. In the table there are 70,000 to 95,000 clones, 70% to 90% of which are singletons. The study's findings and limits: The authors also found low normalized T-cell clonal expansion in some nonresponders.

V lost 6 bases, J lost 0 bases, and 11 bases stayed unmatched. This CDR3 is 17 amino acids long. CDR1 is ENHRY, CDR2 SYGVKD, per germline. A history of autoimmune disease or systemic immunosuppression excluded patients. The origin of this receptor is an adult with an advanced solid tumor such as melanoma, head and neck, liver or kidney cancer. Sequenced here: CD4+ or CD8+ T cells sorted from blood, sampled in a trial of the OX40 agonist ivuxolimab. This chain connects TRBV10-3 to TRBJ2-3, with 8 bases identical to TRBD2. CDR3 loop: CAISRGGGGSSTDTQYF. The CDR3, as DNA: TGTGCCATCAGCCGCGGGGGCGGGGGGTCTAGCACAGATACGCAGTATTTT.